This T cell receptor (beta chain) came from a study of T cells in Graves' hyperthyroidism and ophthalmopathy (dated by TCRdb to 2018 to 2020). For the wider study: Peripheral blood samples were taken at initial diagnosis, before any treatment was given. To identify TCR V-J signatures that set the groups apart, the researchers used a discovery cohort of 90 to 100 patients, made up of around 42 with Graves' ophthalmopathy and 55 to 65 with stable Graves' hyperthyroidism. Prospective prediction of ophthalmopathy was tested in an independent validation cohort consisting of some 18 hyperthyroidism patients and 17 patients who later progressed to ophthalmopathy. The 75 to 100 discovery patients were divided at random into training and test sets in a 7:3 ratio. In over five Graves' hyperthyroidism patients, the study also compared T-cell repertoires from thyroid tissue with T-cell repertoires from blood. Once sampling was done, hyperthyroidism patients were given methimazole at a starting dose of 30 mg daily, whereas ophthalmopathy patients were given high-dose intravenous methylprednisolone. The paper reports TCR Vbeta CDR3 sequencing of 130 to 150 peripheral blood samples: under 45 ophthalmopathy, about 75 hyperthyroidism and around 17 progressor patients.

Hyperthyroidism patients were newly diagnosed, with disease duration under 2 months, and aged 18 to 65 years. Exclusion was applied to patients with uncontrolled infections, other autoimmune diseases, pregnancy or lactation. Clinical symptoms, serum thyroxine and TRAb, thyroid ultrasound, and orbital computed tomography formed the basis for the diagnoses. Blood from progressor patients was drawn when they were first diagnosed with hyperthyroidism, before any ophthalmopathy symptoms appeared. PBMCs were isolated from about 9.1 ml of fresh peripheral blood by Ficoll-Paque density gradient centrifugation. Progressor patients were defined as those initially diagnosed with Graves' hyperthyroidism in whom ophthalmopathy developed during follow-up. Total RNA was extracted with Trizol reagent, and quality was checked on an Agilent 2100 Bioanalyzer. In its sample, this clonotype was seen many times. Its binding antigen is unknown. Base qualities are missing; no much larger clone stands one base away.

TCR beta CDR3 regions were amplified from RNA transcripts. The first round of RT-PCR for the TCR CDR3 was performed with the HTBI primer set and the Qiagen OneStep RT-PCR kit. A second multiplex PCR round built the libraries, followed by size selection and purification. Paired-end sequencing of the libraries was performed with 100 bp reads on an Illumina HiSeq2000. Processing in the source paper ran as follows. SOAPnuke was used to process the raw data, with reads discarded if the reads contained adapters or uncalled bases, had a mean Phred below 15, or lacked an exact constant-primer or identifier match. COPE v1.2.5 was used to merge high-quality paired reads, and clonotypes were defined as unique nucleotide sequences. MiTCR v1.1 was used to align the clonotypes against IMGT TRBV, TRBD and TRBJ reference segments. The analysis included only V-J combinations with a frequency above 0.0001, which together covered 99% to 99.2% of the repertoires. The TCS score was defined as the ratio of F50 (clonal expansion) to E x V (chaos), calculated using BLOSUM62-based TCRdist between CDR3 peptides within each V-J. Welch's t-statistics and random forest reduced 500 to 550 V-J features to 13, which were used in a naive Bayes classifier (R e1071). Using fastp at Q25 and MiXCR, TCRdb reprocessed the public reads and kept productive beta chains. Entries are consolidated by CDR3 protein sequence, retaining the most common genes and DNA. These V and J calls originate from TCRdb's pipeline instead of the authors' own analysis. The sample records 250,000 or so distinct CDR3 sequences, roughly 15% of which are singletons. Around 30% of the sample comes from the top ten.

Points the paper makes about the study in general: Sample size was not statistically predetermined, and investigators were not blinded to group allocation. In cross-validation, a model built on a 13 V-J signature told ophthalmopathy apart from stable hyperthyroidism with less than 90% sensitivity and about 81% specificity, and in testing the same model reached 80%/75%. Most expanded thyroid clonotypes (frequency above 0.001) were also detected in blood, suggesting blood repertoires may reflect thyroid immune responses. In validation, the model predicted progression to ophthalmopathy a median of roughly 6.1 months before onset, with roughly 70% sensitivity and 72.22% specificity.

The sequence came from a woman aged 45-65 years with Graves' hyperthyroidism that later progressed to Graves' ophthalmopathy. Sequencing used blood.

The sequence in DNA is TGTGCCAGCAGCTGGGAGAGCTCTGGGGCCAACGTCCTGACTTTC. Its translation reads: CASSWESSGANVLTF. Recombination linked TRBV7-8 to TRBJ2-6; the D region possibly corresponds to TRBD2 (5 bases align). Via the germline V gene, CDR1 is SGHVS and CDR2 FQNEAQ. The cysteine opens and the phenylalanine closes a CDR3 of 15 amino acids. Only CDR3 DNA is held: 45 bases, read in frame from base 1. V loses 4 bases of germline sequence and J loses 0 bases, and the interval between the two ends is 7 bases.